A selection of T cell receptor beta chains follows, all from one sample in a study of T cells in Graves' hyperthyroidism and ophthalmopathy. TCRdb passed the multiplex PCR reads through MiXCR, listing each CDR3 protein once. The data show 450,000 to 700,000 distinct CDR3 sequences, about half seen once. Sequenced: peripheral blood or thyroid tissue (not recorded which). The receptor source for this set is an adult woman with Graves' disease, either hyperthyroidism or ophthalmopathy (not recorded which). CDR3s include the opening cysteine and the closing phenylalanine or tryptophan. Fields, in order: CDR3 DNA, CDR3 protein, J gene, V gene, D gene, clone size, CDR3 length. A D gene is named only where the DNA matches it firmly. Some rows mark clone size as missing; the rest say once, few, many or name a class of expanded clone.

CDR3nt: TGCAGTGCTAGAGACCCCCCCGGCTACACCTTC
CDR3aa: CSARDPPGYTF
j_gene: TRBJ1-2
v_gene: TRBV20-1
d_gene: .
abundance: many
len: 11

CDR3nt: TGTGCCAGCAGTTGGACTAGCGGGAGGGAAGAGACCCAGTACTTC
CDR3aa: CASSWTSGREETQYF
j_gene: TRBJ2-5
v_gene: TRBV7-6
d_gene: TRBD2
abundance: .
len: 15

CDR3nt: TGTGCCAGCAGTTTAATCCGTTTCCAAGAGACCCAGTACTTC
CDR3aa: CASSLIRFQETQYF
j_gene: TRBJ2-5
v_gene: TRBV28
d_gene: .
abundance: .
len: 14

CDR3nt: TGTGCCATCAGTGTCGCGGGGAACTACGAGCAGTACTTC
CDR3aa: CAISVAGNYEQYF
j_gene: TRBJ2-7
v_gene: TRBV10-3
d_gene: .
abundance: many
len: 13

CDR3nt: TGTGCCAGCAGCCTCGAGTCAGATTACTACGAGCAGTACTTC
CDR3aa: CASSLESDYYEQYF
j_gene: TRBJ2-7
v_gene: TRBV12-3/TRBV12-4
d_gene: .
abundance: many
len: 14

CDR3nt: TGTGCCAGCAGCCCTAGCGGGACGGACAACACTGAAGCTTTCTTT
CDR3aa: CASSPSGTDNTEAFF
j_gene: TRBJ1-1
v_gene: TRBV5-4
d_gene: .
abundance: .
len: 15

CDR3nt: TGCGCCAGCAGCCAAGGGGGTGGGGGAGGCGAGCAGTACTTC
CDR3aa: CASSQGGGGGEQYF
j_gene: TRBJ2-7
v_gene: TRBV4-1
d_gene: .
abundance: many
len: 14

CDR3nt: TGTGCCAGCAGCACAAGCGGTTACGAGCAGTACTTC
CDR3aa: CASSTSGYEQYF
j_gene: TRBJ2-7
v_gene: TRBV7-9
d_gene: .
abundance: .
len: 12

CDR3nt: TGCGCCAGCAGCCCAACATTGGGGGCTAATGAAAAACTGTTTTTT
CDR3aa: CASSPTLGANEKLFF
j_gene: TRBJ1-4
v_gene: TRBV5-1
d_gene: .
abundance: many
len: 15

CDR3nt: TGTGCCAGCACGGGTATCCAGGGGGCAAGGACCCAGTACTTC
CDR3aa: CASTGIQGARTQYF
j_gene: TRBJ2-5
v_gene: TRBV2
d_gene: TRBD1
abundance: many
len: 14

CDR3nt: TGCGCCAGCAGTTCAGGGGGTCGGCGCTCACCCCTCCACTTT
CDR3aa: CASSSGGRRSPLHF
j_gene: TRBJ1-6
v_gene: TRBV5-1
d_gene: TRBD1
abundance: many
len: 14

CDR3nt: TGTGCCACCGCGGACAGGATCTACGAGCAGTACTTC
CDR3aa: CATADRIYEQYF
j_gene: TRBJ2-7
v_gene: TRBV10-3
d_gene: TRBD1
abundance: many
len: 12

CDR3nt: TGTGCCATCAGTTATAGGAGGGGTCAGCCCCAGCATTTT
CDR3aa: CAISYRRGQPQHF
j_gene: TRBJ1-5
v_gene: TRBV10-3
d_gene: .
abundance: .
len: 13

CDR3nt: TGTGCCAGCAGCCCCAGCGCAAACGGGGAGCTGTTTTTT
CDR3aa: CASSPSANGELFF
j_gene: TRBJ2-2
v_gene: TRBV7-2
d_gene: .
abundance: few
len: 13

CDR3nt: TGTGCCAGTAGGTTGACGAACACCGGGGCCAACGTCCTGACTTTC
CDR3aa: CASRLTNTGANVLTF
j_gene: TRBJ2-6
v_gene: TRBV19
d_gene: .
abundance: .
len: 15

CDR3nt: TGTGCCATCGCTGGAGGTGGCCAGCCCCAGCATTTT
CDR3aa: CAIAGGGQPQHF
j_gene: TRBJ1-5
v_gene: TRBV10-3
d_gene: .
abundance: many
len: 12

CDR3nt: TGCAGCGCCGGACAGAGTAATGAAAAACTGTTTTTT
CDR3aa: CSAGQSNEKLFF
j_gene: TRBJ1-4
v_gene: TRBV29-1
d_gene: .
abundance: many
len: 12

CDR3nt: TGTGCCAGCAGCTTGACCGGGAGGATCAGCGGGGAGCTGTACTTC
CDR3aa: CASSLTGRISGELYF
j_gene: TRBJ2-7
v_gene: TRBV7-9
d_gene: TRBD2
abundance: once
len: 15

CDR3nt: TGTGCCAGCACCGAGGGGGACAGGGATCGGGCTTTCTTT
CDR3aa: CASTEGDRDRAFF
j_gene: TRBJ1-1
v_gene: TRBV2
d_gene: TRBD1
abundance: .
len: 13

CDR3nt: TGCAGTGCGGACCCCCCGGGACTAGCGAGGGAGACCCAGTACTTC
CDR3aa: CSADPPGLARETQYF
j_gene: TRBJ2-5
v_gene: TRBV20-1
d_gene: TRBD2
abundance: many
len: 15

CDR3nt: TGTGCCACCAGCAGCCCACCTGCCTCGTCCTACGAGCAGTACTTC
CDR3aa: CATSSPPASSYEQYF
j_gene: TRBJ2-7
v_gene: TRBV7-9
d_gene: .
abundance: .
len: 15

CDR3nt: TGTGCCAGCAGGATTTACGGGCAGAACACTGAAGCTTTCTTT
CDR3aa: CASRIYGQNTEAFF
j_gene: TRBJ1-1
v_gene: TRBV28
d_gene: .
abundance: few
len: 14

CDR3nt: TGTGCCAGCAGCGGAGATACGCAGTATTTT
CDR3aa: CASSGDTQYF
j_gene: TRBJ2-3
v_gene: TRBV7-9
d_gene: .
abundance: many
len: 10

CDR3nt: TGTGCCAGCAATAAGGAGAGTGATGGCTACACCTTC
CDR3aa: CASNKESDGYTF
j_gene: TRBJ1-2
v_gene: TRBV2
d_gene: .
abundance: .
len: 12

CDR3nt: TGTGCCAGCCAAGTAGCGGGAGCCCATGAGACCCAGTACTTC
CDR3aa: CASQVAGAHETQYF
j_gene: TRBJ2-5
v_gene: TRBV2
d_gene: TRBD2
abundance: .
len: 14

CDR3nt: TGCAGTGCTAGAATTTTGTGGAATTCCTACGAGCAGTACTTC
CDR3aa: CSARILWNSYEQYF
j_gene: TRBJ2-7
v_gene: TRBV20-1
d_gene: .
abundance: many
len: 14

CDR3nt: TGTGCCATCAGTGACCACGGGACACCGAACACTGAAGCTTTCTTT
CDR3aa: CAISDHGTPNTEAFF
j_gene: TRBJ1-1
v_gene: TRBV10-3
d_gene: .
abundance: .
len: 15

CDR3nt: TGCAGTGCTGCGCTAGGCCCGGAGCAGTACTTC
CDR3aa: CSAALGPEQYF
j_gene: TRBJ2-7
v_gene: TRBV20-1
d_gene: .
abundance: few
len: 11

CDR3nt: TGTGCCATCAGTGGGGGGACAGTGTACGAGCAGTACTTC
CDR3aa: CAISGGTVYEQYF
j_gene: TRBJ2-7
v_gene: TRBV10-3
d_gene: TRBD1
abundance: .
len: 13

CDR3nt: TGTGCCATACTCAGGGGAGAGTCCTCTGGAAACACCATATATTTT
CDR3aa: CAILRGESSGNTIYF
j_gene: TRBJ1-3
v_gene: TRBV10-3
d_gene: .
abundance: .
len: 15

CDR3nt: TGTGCCAGCAGTTCGGACAGGGGGGGTTTGCGTCAGCCCCAGCATTTT
CDR3aa: CASSSDRGGLRQPQHF
j_gene: TRBJ1-5
v_gene: TRBV7-7
d_gene: TRBD1
abundance: .
len: 16

CDR3nt: TGTGCCATCAGTGATTCAGGGGAAGAGACCCAGTACTTC
CDR3aa: CAISDSGEETQYF
j_gene: TRBJ2-5
v_gene: TRBV10-3
d_gene: .
abundance: many
len: 13

CDR3nt: TGCGCCAGCAGCTTGCCGAAGGGACTGGGCGGAAAATACTTCGAAGCTTTCTTT
CDR3aa: CASSLPKGLGGKYFEAFF
j_gene: TRBJ1-1
v_gene: TRBV5-1
d_gene: .
abundance: many
len: 18

CDR3nt: TGCGCCAGCAGCCAAGTGGGCAGAAGTTATGGCTACACCTTC
CDR3aa: CASSQVGRSYGYTF
j_gene: TRBJ1-2
v_gene: TRBV4-1
d_gene: .
abundance: many
len: 14

CDR3nt: TGCAGTGCTAGAGATGACGCAGGGTTAAGGGAGCAGTACTTC
CDR3aa: CSARDDAGLREQYF
j_gene: TRBJ2-7
v_gene: TRBV20-1
d_gene: .
abundance: few
len: 14

CDR3nt: TGTGCCAGCAGCCACAGGACTAGCAATCAGCCCCAGCATTTT
CDR3aa: CASSHRTSNQPQHF
j_gene: TRBJ1-5
v_gene: TRBV14
d_gene: .
abundance: .
len: 14

CDR3nt: TGTGCTAGTGTCGGAGGACAGAATTATGAAGCTTTCTTT
CDR3aa: CASVGGQNYEAFF
j_gene: TRBJ1-1
v_gene: TRBV12-5
d_gene: .
abundance: many
len: 13

CDR3nt: TGCAGTGCTAGTCGACTAGCGGGAGGGGAGAGAGAGACCCAGTACTTC
CDR3aa: CSASRLAGGERETQYF
j_gene: TRBJ2-5
v_gene: TRBV20-1
d_gene: TRBD2
abundance: many
len: 16

CDR3nt: TGTGCCAGCAGCCCGGACAGGCTCGGAAAGACCCAGTACTTC
CDR3aa: CASSPDRLGKTQYF
j_gene: TRBJ2-5
v_gene: TRBV27
d_gene: TRBD1
abundance: few
len: 14

CDR3nt: TGCAGTGCAAAAACGACGGAAACTCTAGCGGGTATCACAGATACGCAGTATTTT
CDR3aa: CSAKTTETLAGITDTQYF
j_gene: TRBJ2-3
v_gene: TRBV20-1
d_gene: TRBD2
abundance: few
len: 18

CDR3nt: TGCAGCACGCGGACAGGGGGGAAATACGAGCAGTACTTC
CDR3aa: CSTRTGGKYEQYF
j_gene: TRBJ2-7
v_gene: TRBV29-1
d_gene: TRBD1
abundance: many
len: 13

CDR3nt: TGTGCCAGTAGTATCGGGTCGCGGAGAGCGCGGGAGACCCAGCATTTT
CDR3aa: CASSIGSRRARETQHF
j_gene: TRBJ1-5
v_gene: TRBV19
d_gene: .
abundance: .
len: 16

CDR3nt: TGTGCCAGCAGCCAAGTAGAACGATCTGAAGCTTTCTTT
CDR3aa: CASSQVERSEAFF
j_gene: TRBJ1-1
v_gene: TRBV14
d_gene: .
abundance: many
len: 13

CDR3nt: TGCAGCGTTCTTGGGATCTATGGCTACACCTTC
CDR3aa: CSVLGIYGYTF
j_gene: TRBJ1-2
v_gene: TRBV29-1
d_gene: .
abundance: once
len: 11

CDR3nt: TGCAGCTCCCCCGAAGGGGCAGGCCCCGGGGAGACCCAGTACTTC
CDR3aa: CSSPEGAGPGETQYF
j_gene: TRBJ2-5
v_gene: TRBV29-1
d_gene: .
abundance: once
len: 15

CDR3nt: TGTGCCAGCAGTGTGGGGACTAGAACGATCGAGCAGTACTTC
CDR3aa: CASSVGTRTIEQYF
j_gene: TRBJ2-7
v_gene: TRBV2
d_gene: TRBD2
abundance: .
len: 14

CDR3nt: TGTGCCTGGAGTGTAGCGGGCACGACTTTCTTT
CDR3aa: CAWSVAGTTFF
j_gene: TRBJ1-1
v_gene: TRBV30
d_gene: .
abundance: .
len: 11

CDR3nt: TGTGCCAGCAGCTTTTCCGGGACAGGGTACAATCAGCCCCAGCATTTT
CDR3aa: CASSFSGTGYNQPQHF
j_gene: TRBJ1-5
v_gene: TRBV5-6
d_gene: TRBD1
abundance: .
len: 16

CDR3nt: TGTGCCAGCAGCCTAACCGCGGGACAGGGGGCGAAGGGCTACACCTTC
CDR3aa: CASSLTAGQGAKGYTF
j_gene: TRBJ1-2
v_gene: TRBV7-3
d_gene: TRBD1
abundance: .
len: 16

CDR3nt: TGTGCCAGCAGTGGACAGGGTATCCGAGAGACCCAGTACTTC
CDR3aa: CASSGQGIRETQYF
j_gene: TRBJ2-5
v_gene: TRBV2
d_gene: TRBD1
abundance: once
len: 14

CDR3nt: TGCAGCACACAGGGGGGCGACGAGCAGTACTTC
CDR3aa: CSTQGGDEQYF
j_gene: TRBJ2-7
v_gene: TRBV29-1
d_gene: TRBD1
abundance: .
len: 11

CDR3nt: TGTGCCATCAGTCTGGGTGTGGAGGGCTACACCTTC
CDR3aa: CAISLGVEGYTF
j_gene: TRBJ1-2
v_gene: TRBV10-3
d_gene: .
abundance: .
len: 12

CDR3nt: TGTGCCAGCACCATCAAGGTTTCGGGGTACGCTGAAGCTTTCTTT
CDR3aa: CASTIKVSGYAEAFF
j_gene: TRBJ1-1
v_gene: TRBV6-5
d_gene: .
abundance: many
len: 15

CDR3nt: TGTGCCAGCAGTGTAACCAGTGACCGGGACAGACCGGGGGAGACCCAGTACTTC
CDR3aa: CASSVTSDRDRPGETQYF
j_gene: TRBJ2-5
v_gene: TRBV2
d_gene: TRBD1
abundance: once
len: 18

CDR3nt: TGTGCCAGCAGCGCGGGACAGGGGCAGACCCAGTACTTC
CDR3aa: CASSAGQGQTQYF
j_gene: TRBJ2-5
v_gene: TRBV7-9
d_gene: TRBD1
abundance: many
len: 13

CDR3nt: TGTGCCAGCAGCTTAAAATCTCAGCCCCAGCATTTT
CDR3aa: CASSLKSQPQHF
j_gene: TRBJ1-5
v_gene: TRBV7-2
d_gene: .
abundance: many
len: 12

CDR3nt: TGCGCCAGCAGCCATCCCGTGACCTCGCGGGAGCAGTACTTC
CDR3aa: CASSHPVTSREQYF
j_gene: TRBJ2-7
v_gene: TRBV4-1
d_gene: .
abundance: many
len: 14